One and the same sample provided the 11 T cell receptor beta chains below, sequenced in a study of blood T cell repertoires in COVID-19. The protocol was immunoSEQ multiplex PCR, while the TCRdb copy is restricted to in-frame clones and leaves out a portion. The sample carries about 170,000 clones, 86% recorded once. The sequenced material came from peripheral blood. The receptors shown here come from a man aged 70 or older with acute or convalescent COVID-19.

Only a few counts were recorded for this clone. The chain has TRBV7-2 and TRBJ2-7; D might be TRBD1 (5 bases). The germline gives CDR1 SGHTA, CDR2 FQGNSA. The CDR3 sequence is 16 residues long. V shed 0 bases and J shed 3 bases, with 15 bases lying between them. For the CDR3, the DNA is TGTGCCAGCAGCTTAGCAGGGCAGGGTAAGGGCTACGAGCAGTACTTC. This codes for CASSLAGQGKGYEQYF.

CDR3 loop: CASSPRRPRAFF. CDR3 bases: TGTGCCAGCAGTCCGCGTCGCCCCCGGGCTTTCTTT. The chain is built from TRBV7-3 and TRBJ1-1; no clear D gene. Trimming took 6 bases from V and 11 from J, leaving 16 bases between them. Germline values: CDR1 SGHTA, CDR2 FQGTGA. The CDR3 is 12 residues long. Filled out from reference TRBV7-3 and TRBJ1-1, the complete variable domain reads GAGVSQTPSNKVTEKGKYVELRCDPISGHTALYWYRQSLGQGPEFLIYFQGTGAADDSGLPNDRFFAVRPEGSVSTLKIQRTERGDSAVYLCASSPRRPRAFFGQGTRLTVV.

This chain connects TRBV5-4 to TRBJ2-2; TRBD1 is a possible D gene (5 bases). V was pared by 3 bases and J by 3 bases, with 12 bases between. The germline CDR1 and CDR2 sequences are SGHNT and YYREEE (reference sequence). The CDR3 sequence is 15 residues long. The CDR3 is CASSSQQEYTGELFF. DNA for the CDR3: TGTGCCAGCAGCTCCCAACAGGAGTACACCGGGGAGCTGTTTTTT.

This sequence joins TRBV2 and TRBJ2-7; 7 nucleotides line up with TRBD1. Per germline, CDR1 SNHLY and CDR2 FYNNEI. After removal of 3 bases from V and 2 bases from J, the junction contained 1 base not matched to a gene. This CDR3 is 13 amino acids long. For the CDR3, the DNA is TGTGCCAGCAGTGAGGGGACAGCCTACGAGCAGTACTTC. Protein: CASSEGTAYEQYF.

The CDR3 bases are TGTGCCAGCAGCACCCTCGGAACGCAGGGGGCTGGGGCCAACGTCCTGACTTTC. Amino acids: CASSTLGTQGAGANVLTF. V gene TRBV7-3 combines with J gene TRBJ2-6, with 7 bases matching TRBD1. Trimming removed 5 bases from V and 2 bases from J; junction bases left unmatched: 12. The CDR3 is made up of 18 amino acids. Germline loops: CDR1 SGHTA, CDR2 FQGTGA.

This clone was counted once. The chain is built from TRBV5-1 and TRBJ1-2; 9 bases match TRBD1. Trimming removed 3 bases from V and 8 bases from J; junction bases left unmatched: 8. In germline, CDR1 is SGHRS, CDR2 YFSETQ. The CDR3 contains 14 residues. The CDR3 loop is CASSSGYRGQGYTF. As DNA, the CDR3 is TGCGCCAGCAGCTCAGGCTACAGGGGGCAGGGCTACACCTTC.

The chain is built from TRBV30 and TRBJ2-5; D not certain. Trimming left V 4 bases short and J 2 bases short, with 11 bases between. This CDR3 contains 13 residues. Germline CDR1 and CDR2: GTSNPN and SVGIG (reference sequence). CDR3 sequence (DNA): TGTGCCTGGACCCGAGGCAGTCAAGAGACCCAGTACTTC. This translates into CAWTRGSQETQYF.

V and J are TRBV5-4 and TRBJ1-3; tentative D call: TRBD1 (6 bases). V dropped 4 bases and J dropped 0 bases, with 11 bases sitting between them. Per germline, CDR1 SGHNT and CDR2 YYREEE (reference sequence). The CDR3 has 15 residues. The CDR3 nucleotides read TGTGCCAGCAGCCCGGACAGTACCTCTGGAAACACCATATATTTT. Translated, it gives CASSPDSTSGNTIYF.

The V call is TRBV5-6, the J call TRBJ1-6; D call uncertain. The germline V gene has CDR1 SGHDT and CDR2 YYEEEE. The CDR3 is 15 amino acids. V dropped 1 base and J dropped 13 bases, with 18 bases sitting between them. In DNA form, the CDR3 reads TGTGCCAGCAGCTTGCTGGCCAGAAAGTCATCCCCCCTCCACTTT. This gives the protein CASSLLARKSSPLHF.

The V call is TRBV5-4, the J call TRBJ2-3; D is uncertain. V was clipped by 0 bases and J by 2 bases, with 10 bases between them. This CDR3 spans 15 amino acids. The V gene's germline CDR1 is SGHNT and CDR2 YYREEE (reference sequence). The CDR3 DNA sequence: TGTGCCAGCAGCTTGGCGGCGGATTCCACAGATACGCAGTATTTT. Its protein is CASSLAADSTDTQYF.

The rearrangement uses TRBV9 and TRBJ1-2; tentatively, D is TRBD1 (5 bases). V was trimmed by 1 base and J by 6 bases, leaving 16 bases between them. In germline, CDR1 is SGDLS, CDR2 YYNGEE. The CDR3 totals 15 residues. The CDR3 DNA sequence: TGTGCCAGCAGCGTAAAAGGGTGGACACCGGATGGCTACACCTTC. As protein: CASSVKGWTPDGYTF.